What follows are 21 T cell receptor beta chains derived from one specimen sequenced in a study of T cells expressing NK-cell markers. TCRdb re-called the 5' RACE reads and gives one entry per CDR3 protein, without DNA. The table for this sample gives 200,000 to 300,000 distinct CDR3 sequences. Sequencing used blood T cells: a sorted CD56 or NKG2C T cell subset, CD4+ or CD8+ T cells, or bulk PBMC T cells (not recorded which). The receptor set was obtained from a young man in good health.

This chain joins TRBV20-1 and TRBJ2-2; TCRdb designates TRBD1, a call that cannot be tested without DNA. Germline CDR1 DFQATT, CDR2 SNEGSKA (reference sequence). The CDR3 covers 14 residues. The CDR3: CSARTGPRTGELFF.

The J gene is TRBJ2-5, the V gene TRBV7-9. The CDR3 runs 14 residues. Germline V gives CDR1 SEHNR, CDR2 FQNEAQ (reference sequence). The CDR3 here is CASSLLPEPDTQYF.

J is TRBJ1-6 and V is TRBV5-1; TCRdb's D call, TRBD1, is unchecked because there is no DNA. Looked up from germline, CDR1 is SGHRS and CDR2 is YFSETQ. The CDR3 totals 14 residues. The CDR3 here is CASSLAGRDSPLHF.

The rearrangement uses TRBV7-2 and TRBJ2-5; the TCRdb call, TRBD2, lacks DNA for checking. The V gene's germline CDR1 is SGHTA and CDR2 FQGNSA. CDR3 length equals 16 residues. This CDR3 reads CASSPPGLANQETQYF.

This chain connects TRBV28 to TRBJ2-5; TCRdb outputs TRBD2, but without DNA this stays unchecked. The CDR3 runs 13 residues. CDR1 is MDHEN and CDR2 is SYDVKM in the germline V gene. CDR3: CASTGGTGETQYF.

This rearrangement joins TRBV30 to TRBJ2-5; TCRdb lists TRBD1, though no DNA is available to test this call. Germline CDR1 GTSNPN, CDR2 SVGIG (reference sequence). The CDR3 contains 17 residues. The CDR3 spells CAWSVLPRGGKRLTQYF.

The genes are TRBV11-1 and TRBJ2-7; with no DNA, the TCRdb D assignment of TRBD1 cannot be verified. Looked up from germline, CDR1 is SGHAT and CDR2 is FQDESV (reference sequence). The CDR3 runs to 16 residues. This CDR3 is CASSLAGLQGSHEQYF.

The rearrangement links TRBV12-3 or TRBV12-4 to TRBJ2-7; TCRdb outputs TRBD1, but without DNA this stays unchecked. This CDR3 comprises 15 residues. The CDR3 region is CASSFGTGPSYEQYF.

This chain joins TRBV12-3 or TRBV12-4 and TRBJ1-3; TCRdb picks TRBD1, but there is no DNA to check that call. The CDR3 extends over 17 amino acids. CDR3 protein: CASSPFPATFSGNTIYF.

The chain carries TRBV29-1 and TRBJ2-3; the TCRdb D gene call, TRBD2, has no DNA to confirm it. Per the germline V gene, CDR1 is SQVTM and CDR2 is ANQGSEA. CDR3 length equals 15 residues. Here the CDR3 reads CSVEGPSGHTDTQYF.

This sequence joins TRBV6-5 and TRBJ2-1; the TCRdb call, TRBD2, lacks DNA for checking. Per germline, CDR1 MNHEY and CDR2 SVGAGI. There are 16 residues in the CDR3. CDR3 protein: CASSYFPGGGVNEQFF.

The V gene is TRBV29-1, the J gene TRBJ1-4; TCRdb's D gene call, TRBD1, goes unchecked for lack of DNA. The CDR3 covers 13 residues. Germline CDR1 and CDR2: SQVTM and ANQGSEA. This chain's CDR3 is CSVSRQPNEKLFF.

The chain employs TRBV5-1 and TRBJ1-6; TCRdb returns TRBD1, unconfirmable since there is no DNA. The germline V gene has CDR1 SGHRS and CDR2 YFSETQ. CDR3 length: 16 amino acids. CDR3: CASTRDSSSYNSPLHF.

This chain links TRBV7-8 with TRBJ1-5. CDR1 and CDR2 from the germline V gene are SGHVS and FQNEAQ. CDR3 length: 18 amino acids. This chain's CDR3 is CASSLSGPSRGRNQPQHF.

This chain uses TRBV24-1 with TRBJ2-1; the D call of TRBD2 rests on TCRdb alone, since no DNA is present to check it. The CDR3 covers 16 residues. The V gene's germline CDR1 is KGHDR and CDR2 SFDVKD. This CDR3 is CATSDSGLADYNEQFF.

The chain couples TRBV3-1 to TRBJ1-3. CDR1 is LGHDT, CDR2 YNNKEL, per germline (reference sequence). This CDR3 region has 15 residues. The CDR3 sequence: CASRQLGGSGNTIYF. Full variable domain (outside the CDR3, taken from reference TRBV3-1 and TRBJ1-3): DTAVSQTPKYLVTQMGNDKSIKCEQNLGHDTMYWYKQDSKKFLKIMFSYNNKELIINETVPNRFSPKSPDKAHLNLHINSLELGDSAVYFCASRQLGGSGNTIYFGEGSWLTVV.

The chain is built from TRBV18 and TRBJ2-5; TCRdb designates TRBD1, a call that cannot be tested without DNA. The CDR3 runs 15 residues. The germline V gene encodes CDR1 KGHSH and CDR2 LQKENI. The CDR3 spells CASAQRQGPQETQYF.

The CDR3 is CAISSAGGPQTKNIQYF. This chain joins TRBV10-3 and TRBJ2-4; TCRdb indicates TRBD2, and absent DNA this call remains unverified. Germline assignment: CDR1 ENHRY and CDR2 SYGVKD. This CDR3 is 17 amino acids long.

The chain joins TRBV15 to TRBJ2-1; TCRdb's D call of TRBD2 is untestable without DNA. The CDR3 runs to 16 residues. The germline CDR1 and CDR2 sequences are LNHNV and YYDKDF (reference sequence). The CDR3 region is CATSRGGRGLYNEQFF.

The V gene is TRBV7-2, the J gene TRBJ2-7; TCRdb outputs TRBD1, but without DNA this stays unchecked. The V gene's germline CDR1 is SGHTA and CDR2 FQGNSA. There are 14 residues in the CDR3. CDR3 in amino acids: CASSRTGGYGEQYF.

The chain carries TRBV12-3 or TRBV12-4 and TRBJ2-1; TCRdb selects TRBD2, and the lack of DNA leaves this call unchecked. The CDR3 runs to 13 residues. The CDR3 reads CASSPQQGPLEFF.